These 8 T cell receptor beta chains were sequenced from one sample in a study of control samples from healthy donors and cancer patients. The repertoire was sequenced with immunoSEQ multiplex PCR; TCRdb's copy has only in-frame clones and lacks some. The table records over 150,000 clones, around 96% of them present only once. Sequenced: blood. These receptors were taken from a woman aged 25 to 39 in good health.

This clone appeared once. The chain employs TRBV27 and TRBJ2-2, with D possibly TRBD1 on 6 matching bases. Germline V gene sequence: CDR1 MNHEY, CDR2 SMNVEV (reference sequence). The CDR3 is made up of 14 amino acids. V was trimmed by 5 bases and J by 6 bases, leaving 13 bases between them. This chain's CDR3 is CASSLGAVPGELFF. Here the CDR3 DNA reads TGTGCCAGCAGTCTGGGGGCAGTTCCCGGGGAGCTGTTTTTT.

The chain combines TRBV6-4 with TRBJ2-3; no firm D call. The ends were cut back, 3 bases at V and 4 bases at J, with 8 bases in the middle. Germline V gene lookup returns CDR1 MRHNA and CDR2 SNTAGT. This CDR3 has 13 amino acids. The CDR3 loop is CASSEKEADTQYF. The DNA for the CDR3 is TGTGCCAGCAGTGAAAAGGAAGCAGATACGCAGTATTTT.

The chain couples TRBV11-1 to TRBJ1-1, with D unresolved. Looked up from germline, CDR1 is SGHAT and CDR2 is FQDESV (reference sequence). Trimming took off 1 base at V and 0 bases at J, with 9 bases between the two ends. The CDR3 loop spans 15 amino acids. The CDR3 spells CASSLGLTMNTEAFF. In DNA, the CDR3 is TGTGCCAGCAGCTTAGGACTCACTATGAACACTGAAGCTTTCTTT.

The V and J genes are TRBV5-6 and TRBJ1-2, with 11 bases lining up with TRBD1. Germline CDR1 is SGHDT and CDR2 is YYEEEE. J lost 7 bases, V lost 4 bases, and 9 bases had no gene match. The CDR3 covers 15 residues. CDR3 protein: CASSQKGTGGIGYTF. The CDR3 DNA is TGTGCCAGCAGCCAGAAAGGGACAGGGGGTATTGGCTACACCTTC.

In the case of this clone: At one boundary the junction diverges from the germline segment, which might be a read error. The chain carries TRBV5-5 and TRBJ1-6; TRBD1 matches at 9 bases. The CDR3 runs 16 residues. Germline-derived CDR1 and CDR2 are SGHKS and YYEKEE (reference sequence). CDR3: CASRRAGTGWNSPLRF. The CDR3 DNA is TGTGCCAGCAGACGAGCCGGGACAGGGTGGAATTCACCCCTCCGCTTT.

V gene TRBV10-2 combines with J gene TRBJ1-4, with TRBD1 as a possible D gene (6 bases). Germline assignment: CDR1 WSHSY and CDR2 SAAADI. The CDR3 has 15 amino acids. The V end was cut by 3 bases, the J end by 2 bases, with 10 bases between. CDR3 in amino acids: CASSETGFTNEKLFF. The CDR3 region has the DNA TGCGCCAGCAGTGAAACAGGGTTTACTAATGAAAAACTGTTTTTT.

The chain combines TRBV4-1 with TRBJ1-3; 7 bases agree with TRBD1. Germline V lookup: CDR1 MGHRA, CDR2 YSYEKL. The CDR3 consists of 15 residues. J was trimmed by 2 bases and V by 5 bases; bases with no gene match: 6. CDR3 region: CASSAPGTAGNTIYF. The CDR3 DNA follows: TGCGCCAGCAGCGCACCCGGGACAGCTGGAAACACCATATATTTT.

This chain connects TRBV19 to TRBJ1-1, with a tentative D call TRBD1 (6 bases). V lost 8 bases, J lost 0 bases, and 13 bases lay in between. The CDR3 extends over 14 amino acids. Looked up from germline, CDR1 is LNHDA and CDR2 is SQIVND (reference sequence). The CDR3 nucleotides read TGTGCCAGTTCCGGGACAACCATGAACACTGAAGCTTTCTTT. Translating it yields CASSGTTMNTEAFF.